Presented here are 20 T cell receptor beta chains from one specimen sequenced in a study of cytomegalovirus exposure and HLA in healthy donors (TCRdb year 2017). The library was produced with the immunoSEQ multiplex PCR assay. For the multiplex PCR, a mixture combining 60 forward primers for TCR Vbeta segments and 13 reverse primers for TCR Jbeta segments was used. Sourced from immuneACCESS, this table was stored by TCRdb with only in-frame sequences that have V and J called. A share of the clones is absent; for the studies checked, an unresolved V gene accounts for under half, and the remainder has no known explanation. This sample gives around 120,000 clones in total; about three quarters of them show up just once. The top ten clonotypes cover 2.5% to 3.5% of the sample. Sequenced input: PBMCs. These receptors originate from a woman aged 40 to 50 in good health and CMV-seropositive.

This clone was detected only a few times. The chain links TRBV6-4 to TRBJ2-6, with TRBD2 identical over 9 bases. There are 15 residues in the CDR3. Germline CDR1 reads MRHNA; CDR2 reads SNTAGT. The V segment lost 2 bases and the J segment 4 bases; nucleotides outside the gene matches: 0. Here the CDR3 DNA reads TGTGCCAGCAGTGACGGGACTAGCGGGGCCAACGTCCTGACTTTC. This gives the protein CASSDGTSGANVLTF.

V is TRBV7-2 and J is TRBJ1-1; TRBD1 agrees at 8 bases. Germline CDR1 is SGHTA and CDR2 is FQGNSA. The junction had 3 bases not matched to a gene; V was cut back by 0 bases and J by 3 bases. This CDR3 has 15 amino acids. The CDR3 loop is CASSLAQGAYTEAFF. CDR3 in DNA: TGTGCCAGCAGCTTAGCGCAGGGGGCGTACACTGAAGCTTTCTTT.

The chain carries TRBV2 and TRBJ2-7, with TRBD2 matching over 11 bases. Germline values: CDR1 SNHLY, CDR2 FYNNEI. There are 15 residues in the CDR3. After removal of 6 bases from V and 6 bases from J, the junction contained 10 bases not matched to a gene. This CDR3 reads CASRGLADFEAEQYF. CDR3 in DNA: TGTGCCAGCAGGGGACTAGCGGACTTCGAGGCCGAGCAGTACTTC.

This chain connects TRBV2 to TRBJ1-6; TRBD1 matches 7 bases. The V segment lost 2 bases and the J segment 7 bases; nucleotides outside the gene matches: 2. The CDR3 has 14 amino acids. Germline V gene sequence: CDR1 SNHLY, CDR2 FYNNEI. The CDR3 DNA follows: TGTGCCAGCAGTGAAAGGACAGGAAATTCACCCCTCCACTTT. Translated: CASSERTGNSPLHF.

J is TRBJ2-5 and V is TRBV18, with D perhaps TRBD1 (6 bases). V gave up 3 bases and J gave up 2 bases, with 13 bases separating them. CDR1 is KGHSH, CDR2 LQKENI, per germline. CDR3 size: 15 residues. Written as DNA, the CDR3 is TGTGCCAGCTCACCGAAAGTACAGGGTCAAGAGACCCAGTACTTC. Encoded protein: CASSPKVQGQETQYF.

The chain has TRBV29-1 and TRBJ2-7; weak D call: TRBD2 (5 bases). The V end was cut by 0 bases, the J end by 1 base, with 13 bases between. The CDR3 runs 15 residues. In germline, CDR1 is SQVTM, CDR2 ANQGSEA. The CDR3 sequence: CSVEDHDRGSYEQYF. The CDR3 DNA reads as TGCAGCGTTGAAGATCACGACCGGGGATCCTACGAGCAGTACTTC.

The chain employs TRBV27 and TRBJ2-7; 12 bases are shared with TRBD2. This CDR3 spans 14 amino acids. After removal of 6 bases from V and 7 bases from J, the junction contained 7 bases not matched to a gene. Looked up from germline, CDR1 is MNHEY and CDR2 is SMNVEV (reference sequence). DNA of the CDR3: TGTGCCAGCAGGCTAGCGGGAGGGCCGGGGGAGCAGTACTTC. Translating gives CASRLAGGPGEQYF.

This chain connects TRBV6-5 to TRBJ1-2; 9 bases match TRBD1. This CDR3 comprises 14 residues. The junction had 8 bases not matched to a gene; V was cut back by 6 bases and J by 6 bases. Germline V gene data show CDR1 as MNHEY and CDR2 as SVGAGI. The CDR3 is CASSRPGTGNGYTF. Written as DNA, the CDR3 is TGTGCCAGCAGCCGACCCGGGACAGGGAATGGCTACACCTTC.

V usage is TRBV7-8 and J usage is TRBJ2-5, with a weak D call TRBD1 (6 bases). Trimming took off 5 bases at V and 5 bases at J, with 18 bases between the two ends. CDR3 length: 15 amino acids. In germline, CDR1 is SGHVS, CDR2 FQNEAQ. Here the CDR3 DNA reads TGTGCCAGCAGCCCCGGGTGGACAGAAAGGGAGACCCAGTACTTC. Translated, it gives CASSPGWTERETQYF.

The V and J genes are TRBV5-1 and TRBJ1-1, with 8 nucleotides matching TRBD1. V shed 4 bases, J shed 5 bases, and the junction held 10 bases outside the gene matches. The CDR3 contains 15 residues. CDR1 is SGHRS, CDR2 YFSETQ, per germline. CDR3 region: CASSLGGQGGTEAFF. In nucleotides, the CDR3 is TGCGCCAGCAGCCTTGGTGGACAGGGAGGAACTGAAGCTTTCTTT.

The chain couples TRBV5-5 to TRBJ1-1; 9 nucleotides align to TRBD1. Trimming removed 5 bases from V and 1 base from J; junction bases left unmatched: 6. CDR1 SGHKS and CDR2 YYEKEE come from the germline V gene (reference sequence). The CDR3 has 15 amino acids. The CDR3 DNA sequence: TGTGCCAGCAGTTTCGGACAGGGGAAGAACACTGAAGCTTTCTTT. The encoded protein is CASSFGQGKNTEAFF.

The chain combines TRBV7-9 with TRBJ1-2; D call uncertain. The V gene's germline CDR1 is SEHNR and CDR2 FQNEAQ (reference sequence). CDR3 size: 15 residues. Trimming removed 5 bases from V and 2 bases from J, with 15 bases in between. This CDR3 reads CASSAYSPPNYGYTF. DNA for the CDR3: TGTGCCAGCAGCGCCTACTCCCCCCCAAACTATGGCTACACCTTC.

A few counts support this clone. The V and J genes are TRBV19 and TRBJ2-1, with D possibly matching TRBD2 (5 bases). V gave up 4 bases and J gave up 5 bases, with 12 bases separating them. The CDR3 has 14 amino acids. CDR1 and CDR2 (germline): LNHDA, SQIVND (reference sequence). CDR3 region: CASSRLEEHNEQFF. CDR3 nucleotides: TGTGCCAGTAGTAGGCTGGAGGAACACAATGAGCAGTTCTTC.

This clone was recorded a few times. The J gene is TRBJ2-5, the V gene TRBV11-1; a possible D gene is TRBD1 (6 bases). Germline values: CDR1 SGHAT, CDR2 FQDESV (reference sequence). This CDR3 has 12 amino acids. Trimming stripped 5 bases from V and 5 bases from J, with 9 bases between. The CDR3 nucleotides read TGTGCCAGCAGCCCAAGGGGGGAGACCCAGTACTTC. As protein: CASSPRGETQYF.

This clone has just a few counts. The J gene is TRBJ1-3, the V gene TRBV10-3, with unresolved D. V was shortened by 6 bases and J by 0 bases, with 12 bases between the two germline ends. The CDR3 extends over 15 amino acids. Germline lookup yields CDR1 ENHRY and CDR2 SYGVKD. Written as DNA, the CDR3 is TGTGCCATCAGGACGAGCGGGTTCTCTGGAAACACCATATATTTT. It translates to CAIRTSGFSGNTIYF.

V is TRBV13 and J is TRBJ2-3, with D possibly matching TRBD1 (6 bases). The V and J ends lost 4 bases and 6 bases respectively, with 17 bases between them. The V gene's germline CDR1 is PRHDT and CDR2 FYEKMQ (reference sequence). The CDR3 covers 15 residues. The CDR3 sequence: CASSSSGTSRDTQYF. DNA of the CDR3: TGTGCCAGCAGCTCGTCCGGGACATCCCGGGATACGCAGTATTTT. The variable domain in full, with the rest retrieved from reference TRBV13 and TRBJ2-3, is AAGVIQSPRHLIKEKRETATLKCYPIPRHDTVYWYQQGPGQDPQFLISFYEKMQSDKGSIPDRFSAQQFSDYHSELNMSSLELGDSALYFCASSSSGTSRDTQYFGPGTRLTVL.

The chain couples TRBV5-1 to TRBJ2-7; 8 positions match TRBD1. Trimming at V came to 2 bases and at J to 6 bases, leaving 7 bases not matched to a gene. This CDR3 contains 14 residues. CDR1 and CDR2 from the germline V gene are SGHRS and YFSETQ. In DNA form, the CDR3 reads TGCGCCAGCAGCTTCGGACAGGGCGTAGGCGAGCAGTACTTC. Its translation is CASSFGQGVGEQYF.

This clone was seen a single time. This chain uses TRBV20-1 with TRBJ1-2, with unresolved D. Germline V gene lookup returns CDR1 DFQATT and CDR2 SNEGSKA (reference sequence). Trimming took 5 bases from V and 8 from J, leaving 9 bases between them. The CDR3 runs to 10 residues. The CDR3: CSALTEGYTF. Written as DNA, the CDR3 is TGCAGTGCTCTGACTGAGGGCTACACCTTC.

The chain employs TRBV6-5 and TRBJ2-5; D perhaps matches TRBD2 (5 bases). CDR3 length: 14 residues. V gave up 6 bases and J gave up 5 bases, with 16 bases separating them. CDR1 is MNHEY and CDR2 is SVGAGI in the germline V gene. CDR3 in amino acids: CASSRGPGWETQYF. CDR3 nucleotide sequence: TGTGCCAGCAGCCGAGGACCGGGGTGGGAGACCCAGTACTTC.

The CDR3, as DNA: TGTGCCAGTAGTACCACAGACTCTGGGGCCAACGTCCTGACTTTC. This codes for CASSTTDSGANVLTF. This chain joins TRBV19 and TRBJ2-6, with D unresolved. Trimming took 4 bases from V and 0 from J, leaving 7 bases between them. The CDR3 is 15 residues long. Germline CDR1 and CDR2: LNHDA and SQIVND (reference sequence).